This entry concerns a single T cell receptor beta chain. No antigen is known for it. V lost 3 bases, J lost 7 bases, and 12 bases lay in between. This CDR3 contains 13 residues. From RNA, the CDR3 regions of TCR beta chains were amplified and sequenced. HTBI primers served in a first-round RT-PCR, which a second-round multiplex PCR followed. TCRdb re-called the multiplex PCR reads through MiXCR, storing one row per CDR3 protein. The sample has roughly 480,000 distinct CDR3 sequences; over 13% are singletons. The sample originates from a study of Graves' ophthalmopathy and Graves' hyperthyroidism. Ophthalmopathy was moderately-to-severely active, CAS at least 3, NOSPECS at least 4, lasting under 3 months. Exclusion criteria comprised other autoimmune diseases, uncontrolled infections, pregnancy or lactation in patients. PBMCs originated in approximately 9.1 ml of fresh peripheral blood. Notes on the study in general: A model of 13 signatures distinguished ophthalmopathy from stable hyperthyroidism at approximately 88% sensitivity and nearly 83% specificity.

Sample: blood. This sequence joins TRBV12-3 or TRBV12-4 and TRBJ1-1; possible D gene TRBD1, 5 bases. The source is a woman between 25 and 40 years old with Graves' ophthalmopathy. The CDR3 loop reads CASSFGGGVEAFF. The CDR3 DNA reads TGTGCCAGCAGTTTTGGGGGGGGAGTTGAAGCTTTCTTT.